This T cell receptor beta chain was observed in a study of Ad26.COV2.S vaccination and SARS-CoV-2 variants. Study overall: Dosing was one shot or two shots 56 days apart.

The study's findings and limits: The TCR breadth and depth analyses may have understated or missed part of the total T cell responses. Compared with placebo recipients, vaccine recipients had higher spike-specific TCR breadth.

This sample's treatment: approximately 18 received Ad26.COV2.S at low or high dose, single or two shots; 5 received placebo; per-sample allocation not given. Samples came from day 63 after the first vaccine or placebo injection. Boston hosted the donor, who was an adult aged 18-55 years. With 4 bases clipped from V and 1 base from J, the junction kept 11 bases outside the gene matches. This CDR3 has 17 residues. The V gene's germline CDR1 is SNHLY and CDR2 FYNNEI. With respect to this clone: Its antigen is still unknown.

TCRdb keeps only in-frame clones here, not all; method: immunoSEQ multiplex PCR. The sample has hundreds of thousands of clones, approximately 92% seen once; the top ten hold 12%. The chain has TRBV2 and TRBJ2-5, with TRBD1 identical over 8 bases. The sequence came from a person aged 18 to 59 who received the Ad26.COV2.S COVID-19 vaccine or a placebo. The sequenced sample was peripheral blood, obtained in a trial of Ad26.COV2.S vaccine versus placebo. In DNA form, the CDR3 reads TGTGCCAGCAGTGTTTGGTGGCAGGGGGCTCCCCAAGAGACCCAGTACTTC. Translation: CASSVWWQGAPQETQYF.